This TCR beta chain came from a study of blood T cell repertoires in COVID-19. In the study overall: Material from acute and convalescent COVID-19 was sourced from the United States, Italy and Spain.

Study processing details: Estimation of nucleated cell counts relied on the amplification of reference gene primers. Here immunoSEQ multiplex PCR was the method, and the copy in TCRdb shows in-frame clones only, minus some. The V and J calls and clone size were taken over from that table, and D and trimming were inferred from the DNA. The data contain over 200,000 clones, about 94% of them singletons. The sequenced sample was peripheral blood. The clonotype comes from a man in his 60s with COVID-19, enrolled during active disease.

For the CDR3, the DNA is TGTGCCAGCAGTTTCGGACTAGCTAGCACCGGGGAGCTGTTTTTT. It yields the protein CASSFGLASTGELFF. The chain has TRBV27 and TRBJ2-2; 8 positions agree with TRBD2. The CDR3 contains 15 residues. Germline lookup yields CDR1 MNHEY and CDR2 SMNVEV (reference sequence). Trimming removed 3 bases from V and 4 bases from J; junction bases left unmatched: 4.